This T cell receptor beta chain derives from a study of T cells in localized non-small cell lung cancer. Study results and caveats: Because sequencing included only one region (of the tumor), heterogeneity remains possible.

Generated by immunoSEQ multiplex PCR, the TCRdb table keeps only in-frame clones and is missing some. The sample includes 500 to 600 clones, 30% to 40% of them seen just once. The CDR3 has 13 amino acids. Looked up from germline, CDR1 is MNHGY and CDR2 is SAAAGT. This clone was seen only a few times. Its antigen is unidentified. At one end the junction does not follow the germline gene, possibly because of a read error. The rearrangement links TRBV6-8 to TRBJ2-1, with 7 bases fitting TRBD2. The input for sequencing was lung tumor tissue, taken before any cancer treatment. This TCR was sampled from an older female donor with stage I lung adenocarcinoma. For the CDR3, the DNA is TGTGCCATCAGTGGTGACATGACTAGCGAGCAGTTCTTC. Amino acid sequence: CAISGDMTSEQFF.